Listed here are 9 T cell receptor beta chains from one sample, sequenced in a study of blood T cell repertoires in COVID-19. Some clones are missing from TCRdb's copy, which holds only in-frame ones; the method was immunoSEQ multiplex PCR. Here the sample spans more than 200,000 clones, approximately 90% being singletons. The sample was peripheral blood. Every receptor here comes from an older man with acute or convalescent COVID-19.

V usage is TRBV19 and J usage is TRBJ2-3; perhaps TRBD1 as D (6 bases). The V end was cut by 9 bases, the J end by 2 bases, with 18 bases between. The CDR3 totals 15 residues. Looked up from germline, CDR1 is LNHDA and CDR2 is SQIVND (reference sequence). This CDR3 is CASQSGTKNTDTQYF. CDR3 bases: TGTGCCAGCCAATCCGGGACAAAGAACACAGATACGCAGTATTTT. Together with reference TRBV19 and TRBJ2-3, the CDR3 gives the full variable domain: DGGITQSPKYLFRKEGQNVTLSCEQNLNHDAMYWYRQDPGQGLRLIYYSQIVNDFQKGDIAEGYSVSREKKESFPLTVTSAQKNPTAFYLCASQSGTKNTDTQYFGPGTRLTVL.

The chain employs TRBV20-1 and TRBJ2-7; D possibly corresponds to TRBD1 (7 bases). This CDR3 has 11 amino acids. Trimming took 7 bases from V and 2 from J, leaving 9 bases between them. The germline V gene has CDR1 DFQATT and CDR2 SNEGSKA (reference sequence). Here the CDR3 DNA reads TGCAGTGGCGGGACAGCCTACGAGCAGTACTTC. This gives the protein CSGGTAYEQYF.

This clone was counted at least ten times. The chain joins TRBV5-6 to TRBJ1-1, with 9 bases aligning to TRBD1. There are 14 residues in the CDR3. V shed 3 bases, J shed 2 bases, and the junction held 2 bases outside the gene matches. The germline V gene has CDR1 SGHDT and CDR2 YYEEEE. The CDR3 here is CASSWGQGNTEAFF. The CDR3, as DNA: TGTGCCAGCAGCTGGGGACAGGGAAACACTGAAGCTTTCTTT.

The genes are TRBV29-1 and TRBJ2-5; 9 bases are a match to TRBD1. The CDR3 sequence is 14 residues long. V gave up 7 bases and J gave up 2 bases; unmatched junction bases: 8. Germline values: CDR1 SQVTM, CDR2 ANQGSEA. CDR3 in DNA: TGCAGCGAGGGAAGGACAGGGGCTCAAGAGACCCAGTACTTC. This sequence encodes CSEGRTGAQETQYF.

This chain uses TRBV12-5 with TRBJ2-1; tentative D call: TRBD1 (7 bases). This CDR3 is 14 amino acids long. V was clipped by 6 bases and J by 8 bases, with 17 bases between them. Germline lookup yields CDR1 LGHNT and CDR2 FRNRAP. The CDR3 here is CASGHQGGIDEQFF. CDR3 in DNA: TGTGCTAGTGGCCACCAGGGGGGAATCGATGAGCAGTTCTTC. Together with reference TRBV12-5 and TRBJ2-1, the CDR3 gives the full variable domain: DARVTQTPRHKVTEMGQEVTMRCQPILGHNTVFWYRQTMMQGLELLAYFRNRAPLDDSGMPKDRFSAEMPDATLATLKIQPSEPRDSAVYFCASGHQGGIDEQFFGPGTRLTVL.

V and J are TRBV9 and TRBJ2-6, with 9 bases lining up with TRBD2. Germline V gives CDR1 SGDLS, CDR2 YYNGEE. CDR3 length: 19 residues. The trim removed 0 bases at V and 0 bases at J, leaving 7 bases unmatched. The CDR3 spells CASSVVASGDLSGANVLTF. The CDR3, as DNA: TGTGCCAGCAGCGTAGTGGCTAGCGGGGACCTCTCTGGGGCCAACGTCCTGACTTTC.

V and J are TRBV29-1 and TRBJ1-1; D is possibly TRBD1 (6 bases). Trimming removed 7 bases at V and 7 bases at J, with 16 bases between. The CDR3 has 12 amino acids. Looked up from germline, CDR1 is SQVTM and CDR2 is ANQGSEA. The CDR3 region has the DNA TGCAGCGCCGGGGGGGCGCCCCGTGAAGCTTTCTTT. Encoded protein: CSAGGAPREAFF.

The chain carries TRBV2 and TRBJ1-1; 8 bases fit TRBD1. Germline lookup yields CDR1 SNHLY and CDR2 FYNNEI. The CDR3 totals 12 residues. Trimming cost V 6 bases and J 8 bases; bases outside gene matches: 5. The CDR3 reads CASSDRQGEAFF. The CDR3 nucleotides are TGTGCCAGCAGCGACAGACAGGGGGAAGCTTTCTTT.

The V gene is TRBV30, the J gene TRBJ1-1; 12 bases fit TRBD1. The CDR3 is 15 amino acids. With 3 bases clipped from V and 5 bases from J, the junction kept 7 bases outside the gene matches. CDR1 and CDR2 (germline): GTSNPN, SVGIG (reference sequence). The CDR3 region has the DNA TGTGCCTGGAGGAAACCGGGACAGGGGGCAACTGAAGCTTTCTTT. The encoded protein is CAWRKPGQGATEAFF.